This is a list of T cell receptor beta chains from one sample in a study of blood T cell repertoires in COVID-19. TCRdb's table, derived via immunoSEQ multiplex PCR, lists solely in-frame clones and lacks some. The sample contains tens of thousands of clones, 89% of which appear only once. The sequenced sample consisted of peripheral blood. These receptors were taken from a human donor in a cohort sampled during active COVID-19. The CDR3 runs from the conserved cysteine through the conserved F or W. The order of the fields is D gene, V gene, J gene, clone size, CDR3 protein, CDR3 DNA. D genes are given only for firm matches. A row's size may be missing; if present it is once, few, many or a size class.

>-|TRBV4-2|TRBJ2-7|-
CASSQDGTGRDEQYF
TGTGCCAGCAGCCAAGACGGCACAGGGCGGGACGAGCAGTACTTC
>-|TRBV19|TRBJ2-1|once
CASSGLPNEQFF
TGTGCCAGCTCAGGACTTCCCAATGAGCAGTTCTTC
>TRBD2|TRBV4-2|TRBJ2-1|few
CASSQDRPGLAGDNEQFF
TGTGCCAGCAGCCAAGACAGGCCGGGACTAGCGGGAGACAATGAGCAGTTCTTC
>TRBD1|TRBV4-2|TRBJ1-5|few
CASSQDIATGYQPQHF
TGTGCCAGCAGCCAAGATATTGCGACAGGGTATCAGCCCCAGCATTTT
>TRBD2|TRBV18|TRBJ2-1|-
CASSPPGLAGGGNEQFF
TGTGCCAGCTCACCACCGGGACTAGCGGGAGGGGGCAATGAGCAGTTCTTC
>TRBD1|TRBV5-1|TRBJ2-5|-
CASSLAGGQETQYF
TGCGCCAGCAGCTTGGCAGGGGGCCAAGAGACCCAGTACTTC
>TRBD1|TRBV24-1|TRBJ2-5|-
CATSDTGQSQETQYF
TGTGCCACCAGTGATACGGGACAGAGCCAAGAGACCCAGTACTTC
>-|TRBV11-2|TRBJ2-2|-
CASRIQGRTGELFF
TGTGCCAGCAGGATTCAGGGGCGGACCGGGGAGCTGTTTTTT
>-|TRBV25-1|TRBJ2-1|-
CASSHLPGGKFYNEQFF
TGTGCCAGCAGCCATCTCCCGGGGGGCAAGTTCTACAATGAGCAGTTCTTC
>-|TRBV18|TRBJ2-2|-
CASSPEQNTGELFF
TGTGCCAGCTCACCAGAACAGAACACCGGGGAGCTGTTTTTT
>-|TRBV27|TRBJ2-1|-
CASSQTRYNEQFF
TGTGCCAGCAGTCAAACTAGGTACAATGAGCAGTTCTTC
>TRBD1|TRBV9|TRBJ2-5|-
CASSVDRAMETQYF
TGTGCCAGCAGCGTCGACAGGGCTATGGAGACCCAGTACTTC
>-|TRBV2|TRBJ1-3|-
CASSFYPQAFSGNTIYF
TGTGCCAGCAGTTTTTACCCTCAGGCTTTCTCTGGAAACACCATATATTTT
>-|TRBV24-1|TRBJ1-1|few
CATSGTGWDTEAFF
TGTGCCACCAGTGGTACAGGGTGGGACACTGAAGCTTTCTTT
>-|TRBV30|TRBJ1-4|-
CAWSVEGSEEKLFF
TGTGCCTGGAGTGTGGAGGGGTCGGAGGAAAAACTGTTTTTT
>TRBD2|TRBV9|TRBJ2-7|few
CASSVGIAGSYEQYF
TGTGCCAGCAGCGTAGGGATAGCGGGCTCCTACGAGCAGTACTTC
>-|TRBV5-4|TRBJ2-7|-
CASSLGESRSYEQYF
TGTGCCAGCAGCTTAGGGGAAAGTCGCTCCTACGAGCAGTACTTC
>-|TRBV3-1/TRBV3-2|TRBJ1-6|-
CASSQDQLRGNSPLHF
TGTGCCAGCAGCCAAGACCAACTACGGGGTAATTCACCCCTCCACTTT
>-|TRBV6-4|TRBJ2-1|once
CASSVEGARYNEQFF
TGTGCCAGCAGTGTGGAGGGGGCACGGTACAATGAGCAGTTCTTC
>TRBD1|TRBV28|TRBJ1-5|-
CASTGTRGYYQPQHF
TGTGCCAGCACTGGGACCAGGGGGTACTATCAGCCCCAGCATTTT
>TRBD1|TRBV15|TRBJ2-5|-
CATSRDKGASIAQYF
TGTGCCACCAGCAGAGATAAGGGGGCATCCATCGCCCAGTACTTC
>-|TRBV6-2/TRBV6-3|TRBJ2-7|-
CASSPRAGFPYEQYF
TGTGCCAGCAGTCCCCGGGCGGGATTCCCCTACGAGCAGTACTTC
>-|TRBV6-2/TRBV6-3|TRBJ1-2|-
CASSYEDRTNGYTF
TGTGCCAGCAGTTATGAGGACAGAACCAATGGCTACACCTTC
>-|TRBV6-6|TRBJ1-1|-
CASSPRAGNTEAFF
TGTGCCAGCAGTCCCCGGGCGGGGAACACTGAAGCTTTCTTT
>TRBD1|TRBV20-1|TRBJ1-2|-
CSASDRGGYTF
TGCAGTGCTAGCGACAGGGGAGGCTACACCTTC
>-|TRBV5-1|TRBJ1-1|-
CASSLRVEGSTEAFF
TGCGCCAGCAGCCTCCGGGTCGAAGGGAGTACTGAAGCTTTCTTT
>TRBD2|TRBV3-1/TRBV3-2|TRBJ2-5|-
CASSQGSPTSGQETQYF
TGTGCCAGCAGCCAAGGATCCCCGACTAGCGGGCAAGAGACCCAGTACTTC
>-|TRBV4-3|TRBJ1-2|-
CASSQGWGGANYGYTF
TGCGCCAGCAGCCAAGGATGGGGGGGCGCAAACTATGGCTACACCTTC
>-|TRBV6-5|TRBJ2-7|-
CASTKGREGYEQYF
TGTGCCAGCACCAAGGGCAGGGAAGGATACGAGCAGTACTTC
>-|TRBV5-4|TRBJ1-6|once
CASSLGSSRNNSPLHF
TGTGCCAGCAGCTTGGGGTCCAGCAGGAATAATTCACCCCTCCACTTT
>-|TRBV7-8|TRBJ1-4|-
CASSLTVATNEKLFF
TGTGCCAGCAGCTTAACAGTTGCAACTAATGAAAAACTGTTTTTT
>TRBD1|TRBV6-1|TRBJ2-3|-
CASSTSGRGTDTQYF
TGTGCCAGCAGCACTTCGGGCAGGGGGACAGATACGCAGTATTTT
>-|TRBV6-5|TRBJ2-6|-
CASSPRDSGANVLTF
TGTGCCAGCAGCCCCCGGGACTCTGGGGCCAACGTCCTGACTTTC
>-|TRBV6-5|TRBJ2-7|once
CASRYYEQYF
TGTGCCAGCAGATACTACGAGCAGTACTTC
>TRBD1|TRBV18|TRBJ1-2|-
CASSPDLQGVLYGYTF
TGTGCCAGCTCACCAGATTTACAGGGGGTCCTCTATGGCTACACCTTC
>TRBD1|TRBV3-1/TRBV3-2|TRBJ1-6|-
CASSQLSDRANSPLHF
TGTGCCAGCAGCCAGCTAAGCGACAGGGCTAATTCACCCCTCCACTTT
>-|TRBV9|TRBJ1-2|once
CASSVSGLNYGYTF
TGTGCCAGCAGCGTCAGTGGGCTAAACTATGGCTACACCTTC
>TRBD1|TRBV4-1|TRBJ1-2|-
CASSQEARDRSFYGYTF
TGCGCCAGCAGCCAAGAGGCGAGGGACAGGAGCTTCTATGGCTACACCTTC
>TRBD2|TRBV19|TRBJ2-1|-
CASSVDPPGLAPYEQFF
TGTGCCAGTAGTGTAGACCCTCCCGGACTAGCGCCGTATGAGCAGTTCTTC
>TRBD1|TRBV3-1/TRBV3-2|TRBJ2-2|-
CASGGGQGTYTGELFF
TGTGCCAGCGGGGGTGGACAGGGGACTTATACCGGGGAGCTGTTTTTT
>-|TRBV4-1|TRBJ2-4|-
CASSQVAGPLRFLQYF
TGCGCCAGCAGCCAAGTGGCGGGACCCCTAAGATTCCTTCAGTACTTC
>TRBD1|TRBV7-3|TRBJ1-1|-
CASSKTGGRGTPLFF
TGTGCCAGCAGCAAAACAGGGGGCAGAGGTACTCCGCTTTTCTTT
>-|TRBV7-2|TRBJ2-1|once
CASSLGFGGYNEQFF
TGTGCCAGCAGCTTAGGATTTGGAGGCTACAATGAGCAGTTCTTC
>-|TRBV6-2/TRBV6-3|TRBJ2-7|-
CASSYPPRLAYEQYF
TGTGCCAGCAGTTACCCTCCCAGACTGGCCTACGAGCAGTACTTC
>-|TRBV5-8|TRBJ2-3|-
CASSLRRTSTDTQYF
TGTGCCAGCAGCTTGCGGCGGACTAGCACAGATACGCAGTATTTT
>-|TRBV11-2|TRBJ2-1|-
CASSPGNRDLREEEQFF
TGTGCCAGCAGCCCAGGAAACCGGGACTTACGGGAAGAAGAGCAGTTCTTC
>TRBD2|TRBV4-1|TRBJ2-7|-
CASSQVGGSGEQYF
TGCGCCAGCAGCCAAGTAGGTGGTAGCGGGGAGCAGTACTTC
>TRBD2|TRBV7-8|TRBJ2-3|-
CASSLQRLAGDRMADTQYF
TGTGCCAGCAGCTTACAGCGACTAGCGGGGGACCGTATGGCAGATACGCAGTATTTT
>-|TRBV6-2/TRBV6-3|TRBJ1-5|-
CASSSGGLGNQPQHF
TGTGCCAGCAGTTCCGGGGGGCTGGGCAATCAGCCCCAGCATTTT
>-|TRBV12-3/TRBV12-4|TRBJ1-5|few
CASGPRGQPQHF
TGTGCCAGCGGGCCCAGGGGTCAGCCCCAGCATTTT
>TRBD1|TRBV7-9|TRBJ2-1|few
CASRGTDNEQFF
TGTGCCAGCAGGGGGACAGACAATGAGCAGTTCTTC
>-|TRBV7-3|TRBJ1-3|-
CASSFESQPRISGNTIYF
TGTGCCAGCAGCTTTGAATCACAGCCAAGAATCTCTGGAAACACCATATATTTT
>-|TRBV2|TRBJ2-7|-
CASSEVDSRRGEQYF
TGTGCCAGCAGTGAAGTTGACAGCCGAAGGGGCGAGCAGTACTTC
>TRBD1|TRBV6-6|TRBJ2-1|-
CASSPVPGTGATNEQFF
TGTGCCAGCAGTCCGGTCCCCGGGACAGGGGCCACCAATGAGCAGTTCTTC
>TRBD2|TRBV28|TRBJ2-7|-
CASRTSGYEQYF
TGTGCCTCGAGGACTAGCGGCTACGAGCAGTACTTC
>TRBD1|TRBV29-1|TRBJ1-1|-
CSVDNRGNTEAFF
TGCAGCGTGGATAACAGGGGGAACACTGAAGCTTTCTTT
>TRBD1|TRBV4-1|TRBJ1-1|-
CASSQGAGRGLTEAFF
TGCGCCAGCAGCCAAGGTGCTGGTAGGGGGCTCACTGAAGCTTTCTTT
>-|TRBV7-9|TRBJ2-5|-
CASSSLGGPRQETQYF
TGTGCCAGCAGCTCTTTAGGGGGACCGAGACAAGAGACCCAGTACTTC
>-|TRBV7-8|TRBJ2-3|-
CASSFSSTDTQYF
TGTGCCAGCAGCTTTTCGAGCACAGATACGCAGTATTTT